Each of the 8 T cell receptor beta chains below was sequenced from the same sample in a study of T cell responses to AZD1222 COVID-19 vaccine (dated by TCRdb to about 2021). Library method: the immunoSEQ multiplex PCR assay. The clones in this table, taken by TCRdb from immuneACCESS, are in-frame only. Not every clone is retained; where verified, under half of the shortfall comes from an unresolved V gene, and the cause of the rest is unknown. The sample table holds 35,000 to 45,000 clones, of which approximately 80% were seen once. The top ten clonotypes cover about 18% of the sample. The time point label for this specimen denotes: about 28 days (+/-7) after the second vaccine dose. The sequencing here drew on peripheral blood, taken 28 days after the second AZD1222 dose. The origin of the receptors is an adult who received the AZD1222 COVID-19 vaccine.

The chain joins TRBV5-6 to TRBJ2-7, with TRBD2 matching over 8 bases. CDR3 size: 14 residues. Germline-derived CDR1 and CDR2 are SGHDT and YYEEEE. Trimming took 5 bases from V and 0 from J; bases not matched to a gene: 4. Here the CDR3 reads CASRFSGASYEQYF. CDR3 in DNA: TGTGCCAGCAGATTTAGCGGGGCCTCCTACGAGCAGTACTTC. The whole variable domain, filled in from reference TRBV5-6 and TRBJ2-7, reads DAGVTQSPTHLIKTRGQQVTLRCSPKSGHDTVSWYQQALGQGPQFIFQYYEEEERQRGNFPDRFSGHQFPNYSSELNVNALLLGDSALYLCASRFSGASYEQYFGPGTRLTVT.

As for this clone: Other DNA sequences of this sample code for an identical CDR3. CDR3 loop: CASSSDVATNEKLFF. The CDR3 coding sequence is TGCGCCAGCAGCTCGGACGTAGCAACTAATGAAAAACTGTTTTTT. The chain employs TRBV5-1 and TRBJ1-4; D gene unclear. In germline, CDR1 is SGHRS, CDR2 YFSETQ. Trimming left V 3 bases short and J 0 bases short, with 9 bases between. CDR3 length equals 15 residues.

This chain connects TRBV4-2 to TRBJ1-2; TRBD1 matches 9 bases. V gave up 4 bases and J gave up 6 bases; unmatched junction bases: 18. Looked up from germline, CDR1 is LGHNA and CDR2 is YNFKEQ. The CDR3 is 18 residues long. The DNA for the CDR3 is TGTGCCAGCAGCCCACTTGAACTCCTCGGGACAGGGTTTAATGGCTACACCTTC. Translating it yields CASSPLELLGTGFNGYTF.

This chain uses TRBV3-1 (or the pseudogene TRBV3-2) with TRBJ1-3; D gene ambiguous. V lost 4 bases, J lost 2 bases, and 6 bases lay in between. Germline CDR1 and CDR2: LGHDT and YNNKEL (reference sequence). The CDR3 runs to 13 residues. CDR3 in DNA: TGTGCCAGCAGCCCTCAACCTGGAAACACCATATATTTT. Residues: CASSPQPGNTIYF.

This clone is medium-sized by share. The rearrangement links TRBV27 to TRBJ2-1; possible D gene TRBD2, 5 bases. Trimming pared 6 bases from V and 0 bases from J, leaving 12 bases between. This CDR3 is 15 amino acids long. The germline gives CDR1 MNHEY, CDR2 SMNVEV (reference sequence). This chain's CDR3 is CASSPQRTSYNEQFF. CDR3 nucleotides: TGTGCCAGCAGCCCCCAGCGGACCTCCTACAATGAGCAGTTCTTC.

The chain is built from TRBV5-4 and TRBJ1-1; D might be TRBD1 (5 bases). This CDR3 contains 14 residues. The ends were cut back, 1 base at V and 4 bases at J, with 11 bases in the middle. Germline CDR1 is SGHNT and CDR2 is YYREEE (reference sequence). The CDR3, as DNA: TGTGCCAGCAGCTTGAGGGGCGGGGGCACTGAAGCTTTCTTT. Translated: CASSLRGGGTEAFF.

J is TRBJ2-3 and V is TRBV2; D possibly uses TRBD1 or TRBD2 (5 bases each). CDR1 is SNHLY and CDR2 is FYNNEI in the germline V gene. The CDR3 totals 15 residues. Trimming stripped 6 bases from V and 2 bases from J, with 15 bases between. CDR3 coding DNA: TGTGCCAGCAGCCGCCGGGACCAACACACAGATACGCAGTATTTT. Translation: CASSRRDQHTDTQYF.

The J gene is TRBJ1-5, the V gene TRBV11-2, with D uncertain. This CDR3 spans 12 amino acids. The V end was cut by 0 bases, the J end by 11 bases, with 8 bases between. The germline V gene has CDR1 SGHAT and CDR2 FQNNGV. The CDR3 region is CASSLEVEAQHF. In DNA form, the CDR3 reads TGTGCCAGCAGCTTAGAGGTTGAGGCCCAGCATTTT.